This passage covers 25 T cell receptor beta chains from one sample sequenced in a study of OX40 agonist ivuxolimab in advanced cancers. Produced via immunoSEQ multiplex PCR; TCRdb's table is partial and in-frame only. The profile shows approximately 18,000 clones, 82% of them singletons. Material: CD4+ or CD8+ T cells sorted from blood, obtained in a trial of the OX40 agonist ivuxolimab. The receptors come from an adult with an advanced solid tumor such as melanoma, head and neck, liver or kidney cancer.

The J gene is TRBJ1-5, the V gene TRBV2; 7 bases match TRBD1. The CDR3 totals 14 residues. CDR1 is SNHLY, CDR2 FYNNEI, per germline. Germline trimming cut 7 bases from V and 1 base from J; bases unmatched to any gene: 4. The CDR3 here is CASNQGGSNQPQHF. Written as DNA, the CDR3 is TGTGCCAGCAACCAGGGGGGGAGCAATCAGCCCCAGCATTTT.

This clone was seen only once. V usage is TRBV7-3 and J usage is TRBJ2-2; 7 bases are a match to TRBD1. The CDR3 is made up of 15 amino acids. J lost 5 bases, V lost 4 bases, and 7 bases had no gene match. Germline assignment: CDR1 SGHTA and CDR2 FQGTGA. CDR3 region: CASSSRQGRTGELFF. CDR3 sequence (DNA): TGTGCCAGCAGCTCCCGACAGGGTCGGACCGGGGAGCTGTTTTTT.

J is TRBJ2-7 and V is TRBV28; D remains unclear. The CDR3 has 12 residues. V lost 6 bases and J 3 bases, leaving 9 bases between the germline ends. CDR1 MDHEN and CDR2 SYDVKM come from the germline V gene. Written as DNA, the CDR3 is TGTGCCAGCAGCGTGAACCTCTACGAGCAGTACTTC. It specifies CASSVNLYEQYF.

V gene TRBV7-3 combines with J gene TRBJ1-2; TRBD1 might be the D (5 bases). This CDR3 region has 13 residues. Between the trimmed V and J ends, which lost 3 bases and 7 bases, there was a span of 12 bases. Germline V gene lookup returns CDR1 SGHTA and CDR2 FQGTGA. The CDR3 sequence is CASSLGQRGGYTF. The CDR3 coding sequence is TGTGCCAGCAGCTTGGGGCAGAGAGGTGGCTACACCTTC.

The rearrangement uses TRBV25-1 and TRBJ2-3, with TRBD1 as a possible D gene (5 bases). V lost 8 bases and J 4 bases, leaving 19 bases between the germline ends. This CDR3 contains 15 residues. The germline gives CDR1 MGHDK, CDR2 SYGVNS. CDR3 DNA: TGTGCCAGCTCCCCTGGGGCCAGCGAGGCAGATACGCAGTATTTT. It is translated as CASSPGASEADTQYF.

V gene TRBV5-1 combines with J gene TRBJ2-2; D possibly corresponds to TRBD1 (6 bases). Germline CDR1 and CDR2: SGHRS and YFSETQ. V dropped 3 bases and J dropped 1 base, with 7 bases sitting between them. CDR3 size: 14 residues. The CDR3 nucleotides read TGCGCCAGCAGCTCGGGACAGAACACCGGGGAGCTGTTTTTT. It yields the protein CASSSGQNTGELFF.

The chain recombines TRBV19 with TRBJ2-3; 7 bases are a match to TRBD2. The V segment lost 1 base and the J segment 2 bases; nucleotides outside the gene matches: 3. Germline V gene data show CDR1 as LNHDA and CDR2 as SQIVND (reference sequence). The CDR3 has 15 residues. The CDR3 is CASSIGGRATDTQYF. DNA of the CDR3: TGTGCCAGTAGTATAGGTGGGAGGGCCACAGATACGCAGTATTTT.

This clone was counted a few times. Written as DNA, the CDR3 is TGTGCCACCCCAGGGGGGTTAGCGGACAATGAGCAGTTCTTC. Protein sequence: CATPGGLADNEQFF. This chain connects TRBV19 to TRBJ2-1; D possibly corresponds to TRBD1 (7 bases). Trimming shortened V by 10 bases and J by 5 bases, and 18 bases separated the two germline ends. The CDR3 contains 14 residues. CDR1 LNHDA and CDR2 SQIVND come from the germline V gene (reference sequence).

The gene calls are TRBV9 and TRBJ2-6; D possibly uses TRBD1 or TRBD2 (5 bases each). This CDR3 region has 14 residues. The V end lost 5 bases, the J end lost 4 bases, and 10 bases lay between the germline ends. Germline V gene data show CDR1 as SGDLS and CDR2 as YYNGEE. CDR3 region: CASSWGSGANVLTF. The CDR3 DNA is TGTGCCAGCAGTTGGGGGAGCGGGGCCAACGTCCTGACTTTC.

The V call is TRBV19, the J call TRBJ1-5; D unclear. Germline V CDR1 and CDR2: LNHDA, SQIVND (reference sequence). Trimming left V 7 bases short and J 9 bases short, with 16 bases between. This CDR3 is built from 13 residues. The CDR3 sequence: CASTGTPLMPQHF. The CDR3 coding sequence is TGTGCCAGTACAGGCACGCCGCTGATGCCCCAGCATTTT.

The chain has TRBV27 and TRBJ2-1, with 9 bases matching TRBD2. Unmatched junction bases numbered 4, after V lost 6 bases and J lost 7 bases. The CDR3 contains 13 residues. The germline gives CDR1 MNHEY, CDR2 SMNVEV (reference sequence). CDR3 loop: CASRSSGTNEQFF. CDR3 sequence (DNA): TGTGCCAGCAGGTCTAGCGGGACTAATGAGCAGTTCTTC.

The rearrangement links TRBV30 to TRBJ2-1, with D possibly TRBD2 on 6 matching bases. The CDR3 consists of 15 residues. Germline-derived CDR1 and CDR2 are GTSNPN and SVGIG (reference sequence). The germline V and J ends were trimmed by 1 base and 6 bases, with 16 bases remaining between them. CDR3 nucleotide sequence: TGTGCCTGGAGTGGATGGGGGACTCTCCCCAATGAGCAGTTCTTC. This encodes CAWSGWGTLPNEQFF.

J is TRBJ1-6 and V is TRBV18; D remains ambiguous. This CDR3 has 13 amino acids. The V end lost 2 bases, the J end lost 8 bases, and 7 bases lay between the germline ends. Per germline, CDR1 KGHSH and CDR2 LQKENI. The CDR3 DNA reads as TGTGCCAGCTCACCAGGCCGGGATTCACCCCTCCACTTT. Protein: CASSPGRDSPLHF. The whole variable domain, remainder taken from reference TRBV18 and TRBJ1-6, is NAGVMQNPRHLVRRRGQEARLRCSPMKGHSHVYWYRQLPEEGLKFMVYLQKENIIDESGMPKERFSAEFPKEGPSILRIQQVVRGDSAAYFCASSPGRDSPLHFGNGTRLTVT.

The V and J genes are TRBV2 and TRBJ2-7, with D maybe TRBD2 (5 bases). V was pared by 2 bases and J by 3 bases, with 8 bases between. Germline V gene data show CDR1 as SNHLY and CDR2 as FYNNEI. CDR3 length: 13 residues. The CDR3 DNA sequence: TGTGCCAGCAGTGAACGGGGTGACTACGAGCAGTACTTC. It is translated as CASSERGDYEQYF. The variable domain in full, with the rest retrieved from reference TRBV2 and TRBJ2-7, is EPEVTQTPSHQVTQMGQEVILRCVPISNHLYFYWYRQILGQKVEFLVSFYNNEISEKSEIFDDQFSVERPDGSNFTLKIRSTKLEDSAMYFCASSERGDYEQYFGPGTRLTVT.

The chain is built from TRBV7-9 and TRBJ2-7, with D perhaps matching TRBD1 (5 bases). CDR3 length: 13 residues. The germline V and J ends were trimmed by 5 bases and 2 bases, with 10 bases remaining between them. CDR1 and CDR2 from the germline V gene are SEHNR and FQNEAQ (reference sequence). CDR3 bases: TGTGCCAGCAGCCCCGAAGGGGCCTACGAGCAGTACTTC. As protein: CASSPEGAYEQYF.

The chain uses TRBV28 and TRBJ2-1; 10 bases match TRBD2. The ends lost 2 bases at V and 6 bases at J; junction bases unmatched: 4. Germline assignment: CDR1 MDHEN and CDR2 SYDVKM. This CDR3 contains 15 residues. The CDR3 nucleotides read TGTGCCAGCAGTTTAGGGGCTAGCGGGAGCAATGAGCAGTTCTTC. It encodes CASSLGASGSNEQFF.

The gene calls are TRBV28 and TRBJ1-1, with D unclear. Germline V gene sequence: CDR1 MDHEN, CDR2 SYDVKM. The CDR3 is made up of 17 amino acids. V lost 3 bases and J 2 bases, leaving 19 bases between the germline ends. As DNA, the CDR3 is TGTGCCAGCAGTTTGATAAGGACCAACCTCCTCAACACTGAAGCTTTCTTT. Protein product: CASSLIRTNLLNTEAFF.

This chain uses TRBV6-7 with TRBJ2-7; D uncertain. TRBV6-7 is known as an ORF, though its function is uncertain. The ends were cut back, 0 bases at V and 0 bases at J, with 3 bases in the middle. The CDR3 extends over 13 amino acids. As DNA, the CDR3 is TGTGCCAGCAGTTACTCGACCTCCTACGAGCAGTACTTC. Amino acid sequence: CASSYSTSYEQYF.

CDR3 in DNA: TGCGCCAGCAGCAACGGACAGGGGGCCGCTGAAGCTTTCTTT. Its translation: CASSNGQGAAEAFF. The J gene is TRBJ1-1, the V gene TRBV5-1; 11 positions match TRBD1. The V and J ends lost 4 bases and 6 bases, in that order; junction bases with no gene match: 5. CDR1 is SGHRS and CDR2 is YFSETQ in the germline V gene. The CDR3 spans 14 residues.

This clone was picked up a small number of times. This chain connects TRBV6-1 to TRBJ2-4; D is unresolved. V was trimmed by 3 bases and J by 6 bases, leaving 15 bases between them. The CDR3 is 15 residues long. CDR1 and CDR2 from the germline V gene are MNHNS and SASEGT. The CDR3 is CASSDRRTVGNIQYF. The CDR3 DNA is TGTGCCAGCAGTGATCGTAGGACCGTCGGAAACATTCAGTACTTC.

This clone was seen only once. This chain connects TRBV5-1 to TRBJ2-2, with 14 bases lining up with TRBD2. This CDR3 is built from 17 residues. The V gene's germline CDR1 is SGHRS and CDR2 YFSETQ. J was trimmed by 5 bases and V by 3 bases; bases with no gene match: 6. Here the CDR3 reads CASSSIGLAGGTGELFF. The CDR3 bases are TGCGCCAGCAGCTCGATAGGACTAGCGGGAGGAACCGGGGAGCTGTTTTTT.

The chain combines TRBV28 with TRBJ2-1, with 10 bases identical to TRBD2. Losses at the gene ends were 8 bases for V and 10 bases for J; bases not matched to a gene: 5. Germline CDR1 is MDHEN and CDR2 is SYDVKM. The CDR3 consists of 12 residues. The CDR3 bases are TGTGCCAGCCCTAGCGGGAGTGGGGAGCAGTTCTTC. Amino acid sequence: CASPSGSGEQFF.

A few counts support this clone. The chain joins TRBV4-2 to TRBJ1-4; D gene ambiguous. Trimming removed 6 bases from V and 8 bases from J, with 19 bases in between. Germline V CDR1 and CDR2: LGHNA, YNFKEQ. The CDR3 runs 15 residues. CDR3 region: CASSRFDPPREKLFF. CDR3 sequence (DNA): TGTGCCAGCAGTCGTTTCGACCCGCCCAGGGAAAAACTGTTTTTT.

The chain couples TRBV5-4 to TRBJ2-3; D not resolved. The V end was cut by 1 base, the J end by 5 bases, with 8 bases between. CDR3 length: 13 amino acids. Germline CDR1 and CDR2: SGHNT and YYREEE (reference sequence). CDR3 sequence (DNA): TGTGCCAGCAGCTTGTCCCGCAGAGATACGCAGTATTTT. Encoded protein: CASSLSRRDTQYF.

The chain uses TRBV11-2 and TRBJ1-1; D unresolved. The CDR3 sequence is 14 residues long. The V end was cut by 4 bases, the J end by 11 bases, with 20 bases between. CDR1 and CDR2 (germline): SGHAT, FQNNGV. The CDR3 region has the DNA TGTGCCAGCAGCTCCGTTCTCGGGCGGCTAGGCGCTTTCTTT. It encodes CASSSVLGRLGAFF.